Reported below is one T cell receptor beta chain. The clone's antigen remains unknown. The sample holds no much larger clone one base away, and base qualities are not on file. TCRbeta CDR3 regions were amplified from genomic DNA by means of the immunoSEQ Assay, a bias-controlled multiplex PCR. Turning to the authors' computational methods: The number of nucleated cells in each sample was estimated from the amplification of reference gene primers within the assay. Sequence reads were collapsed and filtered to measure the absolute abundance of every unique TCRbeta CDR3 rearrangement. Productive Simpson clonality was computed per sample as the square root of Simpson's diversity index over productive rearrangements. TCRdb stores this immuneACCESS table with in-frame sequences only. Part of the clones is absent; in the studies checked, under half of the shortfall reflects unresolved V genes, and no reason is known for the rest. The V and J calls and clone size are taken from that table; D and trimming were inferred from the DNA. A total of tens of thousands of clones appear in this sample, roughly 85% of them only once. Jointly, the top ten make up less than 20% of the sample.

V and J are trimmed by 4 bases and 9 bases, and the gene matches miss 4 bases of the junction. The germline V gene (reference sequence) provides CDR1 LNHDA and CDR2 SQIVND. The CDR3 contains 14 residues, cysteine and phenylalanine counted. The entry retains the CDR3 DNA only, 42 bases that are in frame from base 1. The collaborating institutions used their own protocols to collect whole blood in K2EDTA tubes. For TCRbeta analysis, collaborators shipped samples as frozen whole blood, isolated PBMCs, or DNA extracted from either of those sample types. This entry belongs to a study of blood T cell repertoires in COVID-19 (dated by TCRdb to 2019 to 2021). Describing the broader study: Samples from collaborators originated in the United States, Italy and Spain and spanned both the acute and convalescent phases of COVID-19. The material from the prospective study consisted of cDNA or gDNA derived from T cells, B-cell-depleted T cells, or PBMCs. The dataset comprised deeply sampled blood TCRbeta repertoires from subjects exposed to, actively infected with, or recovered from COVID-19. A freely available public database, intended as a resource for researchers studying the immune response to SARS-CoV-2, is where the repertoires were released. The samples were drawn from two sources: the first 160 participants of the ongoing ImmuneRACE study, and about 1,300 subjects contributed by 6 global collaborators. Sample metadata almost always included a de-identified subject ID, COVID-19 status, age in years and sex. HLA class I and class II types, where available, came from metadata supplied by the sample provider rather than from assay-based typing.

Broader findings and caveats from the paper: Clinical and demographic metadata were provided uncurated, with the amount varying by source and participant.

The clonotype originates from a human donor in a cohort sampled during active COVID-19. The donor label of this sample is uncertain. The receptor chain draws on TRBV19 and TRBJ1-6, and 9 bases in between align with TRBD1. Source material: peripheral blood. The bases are TGTGCCAGTAGTACCCGGGACAGGGCTTCACCCCTCCACTTT. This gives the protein CASSTRDRASPLHF.